The clone carrying this T cell receptor beta chain was observed a few times. The antigen is not known. V lost 7 bases and J lost 6, with 13 bases in between. Germline CDR1 reads MNHEY; CDR2 reads SVGEGT. This CDR3 comprises 13 residues. The sample is drawn from a study of T cell repertoires in cytomegalovirus infection. Study summary: Recently described HLA-C-restricted plus well-studied HLA-B-restricted CMV epitopes were used.

TCRdb processed the reads anew with MiXCR; each CDR3 protein has one entry. The sample consists of about 830,000 distinct CDR3 sequences, around a third of them appearing once. This material consisted of cultured CD8+ T cells from PBMCs, taken from culture after CMV antigen stimulation. This TCR was sampled from a human donor in good health (CMV status not recorded). Some clones in this sample may be carry-over from other donors' samples. This rearrangement joins TRBV6-2 or TRBV6-3 to TRBJ1-5; D gene uncertain. The CDR3 is CASTPGGAQPQHF. The CDR3 bases are TGTGCCAGCACCCCGGGAGGTGCTCAGCCCCAGCATTTT.